Below, 9 T cell receptor beta chains from the same sample are listed, as sequenced in a study of identical twins. MiXCR was run by TCRdb on the 5' RACE reads, yielding one entry per CDR3 protein. Counted here are about 720,000 distinct CDR3 sequences, roughly 18% occurring once; the ten biggest clones make up about an eighth. These data were likewise used in another study, on T cells expressing NK-cell markers.

Sequencing input: PBMCs. These receptors all stem from a woman between 18 and 29 years old in good health.

This chain links TRBV5-1 with TRBJ2-3, with 7 nucleotides matching TRBD1. Germline V gives CDR1 SGHRS, CDR2 YFSETQ. V trimming: 0 bases; J trimming: 7 bases; junction bases outside the gene matches: 11. The CDR3 totals 16 residues. This chain's CDR3 is CASSLGGGSEVNTQYF. The CDR3, as DNA: TGCGCCAGCAGCTTGGGAGGGGGCAGTGAAGTTAATACGCAGTATTTT. The complete variable domain, with remaining parts taken from reference TRBV5-1 and TRBJ2-3, reads KAGVTQTPRYLIKTRGQQVTLSCSPISGHRSVSWYQQTPGQGLQFLFEYFSETQRNKGNFPGRFSGRQFSNSRSEMNVSTLELGDSALYLCASSLGGGSEVNTQYFGPGTRLTVL.

This rearrangement joins TRBV18 to TRBJ2-3, with 9 bases aligning to TRBD2. The CDR3 has 16 amino acids. Trimming at V came to 3 bases and at J to 0 bases, leaving 4 bases not matched to a gene. The germline V gene has CDR1 KGHSH and CDR2 LQKENI. CDR3 region: CASSPQAGGSTDTQYF. CDR3 coding DNA: TGTGCCAGCTCACCCCAAGCGGGAGGAAGCACAGATACGCAGTATTTT.

This clonotype has more than one count but fewer than ten. The rearrangement joins TRBV5-1 to TRBJ1-1; D may be TRBD1 (6 bases). This CDR3 comprises 14 residues. V was pared by 0 bases and J by 3 bases, with 9 bases between. The germline CDR1 and CDR2 sequences are SGHRS and YFSETQ. As DNA, the CDR3 is TGCGCCAGCAGCTTGGGGGACACCTACACTGAAGCTTTCTTT. Its translation is CASSLGDTYTEAFF.

The V gene is TRBV6-5, the J gene TRBJ2-7; a weak D match, TRBD1 (5 bases). CDR3 size: 12 residues. Between the trimmed V and J ends, which lost 0 bases and 7 bases, there was a span of 7 bases. Germline V gene data show CDR1 as MNHEY and CDR2 as SVGAGI. The CDR3 DNA reads TGTGCCAGCAGTTACTCGAGACAGGAGCAGTACTTC. It encodes CASSYSRQEQYF.

This clonotype appeared many times. The junction shows a germline mismatch at one end, possibly a read error. This rearrangement joins TRBV6-5 to TRBJ2-7; D is possibly TRBD2 (5 bases). CDR1 is MNHEY, CDR2 SVGAGI, per germline. This CDR3 comprises 15 residues. CDR3 residues: CASSYSSGSSYEQYF. CDR3 nucleotide sequence: TGCGCCAGCAGCTACTCCTCGGGAAGCTCCTACGAGCAGTACTTC.

CDR3 coding DNA: TGTGCCAGCAGCTACGGGACCCAAGAGACCCAGTACTTC. Translation: CASSYGTQETQYF. This sequence joins TRBV7-3 and TRBJ2-5, with D perhaps assigned TRBD1 or TRBD2 (5 bases each). V gave up 4 bases and J gave up 1 base, with 7 bases separating them. This CDR3 region has 13 residues. Per germline, CDR1 SGHTA and CDR2 FQGTGA.

This clonotype was counted between two and nine times. V is TRBV12-3 or TRBV12-4 and J is TRBJ2-5, with 8 bases fitting TRBD2. This CDR3 is built from 16 residues. Germline trimming cut 1 base from V and 7 bases from J; bases unmatched to any gene: 11. The CDR3 sequence is CASSLGTSKAKGTQYF. The DNA for the CDR3 is TGTGCCAGCAGTTTAGGGACTAGCAAGGCAAAGGGGACCCAGTACTTC.

This clonotype has a count of ten or more. The chain has TRBV6-1 and TRBJ2-2; a possible D gene is TRBD1 (6 bases). The CDR3 spans 14 residues. Deletions cut 8 bases from V and 0 bases from J, with 10 bases between. Germline lookup yields CDR1 MNHNS and CDR2 SASEGT. CDR3 protein: CASGGTTNTGELFF. The CDR3 DNA follows: TGTGCCAGCGGGGGCACAACGAACACCGGGGAGCTGTTTTTT.

This clonotype was found a few times. The rearrangement uses TRBV20-1 and TRBJ1-2, with D unresolved. The germline gives CDR1 DFQATT, CDR2 SNEGSKA (reference sequence). The V and J ends lost 3 bases and 1 base respectively, with 6 bases between them. The CDR3 has 12 residues. CDR3 amino acids: CSASDDNYGYTF. As DNA, the CDR3 is TGCAGTGCTAGCGACGATAACTATGGCTACACCTTC.